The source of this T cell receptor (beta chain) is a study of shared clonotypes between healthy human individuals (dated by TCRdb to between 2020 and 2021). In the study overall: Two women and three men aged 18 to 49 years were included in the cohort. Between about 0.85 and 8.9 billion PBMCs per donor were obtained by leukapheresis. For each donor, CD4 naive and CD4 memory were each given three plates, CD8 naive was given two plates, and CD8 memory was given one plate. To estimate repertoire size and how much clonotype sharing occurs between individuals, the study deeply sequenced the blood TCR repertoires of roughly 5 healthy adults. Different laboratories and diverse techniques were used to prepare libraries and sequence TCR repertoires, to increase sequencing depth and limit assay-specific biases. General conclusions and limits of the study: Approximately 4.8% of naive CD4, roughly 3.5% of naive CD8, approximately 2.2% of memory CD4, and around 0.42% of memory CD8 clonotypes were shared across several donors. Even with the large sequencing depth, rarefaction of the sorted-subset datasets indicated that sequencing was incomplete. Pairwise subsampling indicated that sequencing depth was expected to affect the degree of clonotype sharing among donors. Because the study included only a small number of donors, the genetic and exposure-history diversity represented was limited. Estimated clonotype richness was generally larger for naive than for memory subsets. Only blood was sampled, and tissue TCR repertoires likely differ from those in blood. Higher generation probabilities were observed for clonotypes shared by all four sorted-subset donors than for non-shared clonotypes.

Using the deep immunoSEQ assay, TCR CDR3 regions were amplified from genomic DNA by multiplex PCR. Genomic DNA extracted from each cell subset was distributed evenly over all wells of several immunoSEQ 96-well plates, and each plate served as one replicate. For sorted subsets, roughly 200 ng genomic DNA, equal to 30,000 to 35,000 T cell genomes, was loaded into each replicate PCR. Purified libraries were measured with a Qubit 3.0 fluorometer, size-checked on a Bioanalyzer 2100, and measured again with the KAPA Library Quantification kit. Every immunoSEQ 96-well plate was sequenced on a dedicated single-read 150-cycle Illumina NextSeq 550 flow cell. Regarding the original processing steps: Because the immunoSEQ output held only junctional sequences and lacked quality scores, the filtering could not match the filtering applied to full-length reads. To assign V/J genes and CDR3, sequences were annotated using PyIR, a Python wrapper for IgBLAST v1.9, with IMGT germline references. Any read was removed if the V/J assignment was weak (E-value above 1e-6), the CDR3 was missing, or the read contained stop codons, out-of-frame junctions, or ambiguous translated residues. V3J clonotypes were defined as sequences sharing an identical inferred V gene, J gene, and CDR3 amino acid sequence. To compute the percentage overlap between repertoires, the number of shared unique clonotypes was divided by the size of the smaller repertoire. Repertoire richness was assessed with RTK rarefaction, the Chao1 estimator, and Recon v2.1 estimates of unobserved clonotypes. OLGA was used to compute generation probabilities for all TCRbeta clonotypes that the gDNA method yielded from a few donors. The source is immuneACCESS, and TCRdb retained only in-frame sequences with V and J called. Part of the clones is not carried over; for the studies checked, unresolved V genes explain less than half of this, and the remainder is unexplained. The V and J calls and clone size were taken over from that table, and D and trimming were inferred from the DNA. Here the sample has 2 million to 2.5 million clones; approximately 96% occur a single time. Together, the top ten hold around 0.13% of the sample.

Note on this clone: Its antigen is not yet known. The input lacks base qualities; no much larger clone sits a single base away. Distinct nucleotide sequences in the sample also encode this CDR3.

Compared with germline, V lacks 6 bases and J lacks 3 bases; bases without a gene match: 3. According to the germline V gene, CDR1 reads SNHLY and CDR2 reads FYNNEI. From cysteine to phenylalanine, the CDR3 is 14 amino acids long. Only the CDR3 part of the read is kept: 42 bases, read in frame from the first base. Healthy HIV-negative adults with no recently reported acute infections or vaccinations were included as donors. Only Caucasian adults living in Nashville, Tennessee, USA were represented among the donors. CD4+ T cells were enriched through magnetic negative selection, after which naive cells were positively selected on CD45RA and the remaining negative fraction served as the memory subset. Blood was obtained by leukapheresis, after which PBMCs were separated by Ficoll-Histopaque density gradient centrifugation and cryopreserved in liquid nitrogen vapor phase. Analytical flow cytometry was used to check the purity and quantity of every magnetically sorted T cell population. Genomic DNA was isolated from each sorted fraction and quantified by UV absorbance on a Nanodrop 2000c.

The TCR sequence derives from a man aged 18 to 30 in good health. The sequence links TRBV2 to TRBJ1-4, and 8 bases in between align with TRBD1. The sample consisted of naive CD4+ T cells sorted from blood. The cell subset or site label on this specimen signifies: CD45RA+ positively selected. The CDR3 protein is CASREQGANEKLFF. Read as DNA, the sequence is TGTGCCAGCAGGGAACAGGGGGCTAATGAAAAACTGTTTTTT. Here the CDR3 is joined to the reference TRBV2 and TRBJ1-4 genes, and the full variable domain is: EPEVTQTPSHQVTQMGQEVILRCVPISNHLYFYWYRQILGQKVEFLVSFYNNEISEKSEIFDDQFSVERPDGSNFTLKIRSTKLEDSAMYFCASREQGANEKLFFGSGTQLSVL.